This passage covers 14 T cell receptor beta chains from one sample sequenced in a study of cytomegalovirus exposure and HLA in healthy donors. Sequencing was performed with immunoSEQ multiplex PCR; in TCRdb, only in-frame clones are kept and a portion is missing. The table includes around 200,000 clones, about 90% detected once. What was sequenced was PBMCs. Receptors originate from a woman aged 18-35 years in good health and CMV-seronegative.

This chain connects TRBV28 to TRBJ2-1; unclear D gene. The length of the CDR3 is 19 residues. CDR1 and CDR2 from the germline V gene are MDHEN and SYDVKM. V was trimmed by 4 bases and J by 0 bases, leaving 22 bases between them. The CDR3 DNA reads as TGTGCCAGCAGTTCCATCACCTCCGTAGACAAGAGCTCCTACAATGAGCAGTTCTTC. Protein sequence: CASSSITSVDKSSYNEQFF.

This clone appeared a single time. The chain has TRBV28 and TRBJ1-2; 10 bases align to TRBD1. There are 16 residues in the CDR3. The V gene's germline CDR1 is MDHEN and CDR2 SYDVKM. The V and J ends lost 6 bases and 6 bases, in that order; junction bases with no gene match: 13. CDR3 loop: CASRQGGTGAQNGYTF. The CDR3 DNA is TGTGCCAGCAGGCAGGGCGGGACAGGGGCCCAGAATGGCTACACCTTC.

The rearrangement links TRBV11-2 to TRBJ2-2; 11 bases line up with TRBD1. The CDR3 has 15 residues. After removal of 5 bases from V and 6 bases from J, the junction contained 5 bases not matched to a gene. Germline V gene sequence: CDR1 SGHAT, CDR2 FQNNGV. The CDR3, as DNA: TGTGCCAGCAGCCCAGGACAGGGGGCGGCCGGGGAGCTGTTTTTT. It encodes CASSPGQGAAGELFF. Supplemented by reference TRBV11-2 and TRBJ2-2, the full variable domain reads EAGVAQSPRYKIIEKRQSVAFWCNPISGHATLYWYQQILGQGPKLLIQFQNNGVVDDSQLPKDRFSAERLKGVDSTLKIQPAKLEDSAVYLCASSPGQGAAGELFFGEGSRLTVL.

The chain links TRBV18 to TRBJ2-4, with a weak D call TRBD2 (6 bases). Per the germline V gene, CDR1 is KGHSH and CDR2 is LQKENI. V shed 1 base and J shed 5 bases, with 9 bases lying between them. The CDR3 extends over 14 amino acids. The CDR3 nucleotides are TGTGCCAGCTCACCACGGTGGGAGGAAAACATTCAGTACTTC. Translating it yields CASSPRWEENIQYF.

This sequence joins TRBV19 and TRBJ1-1, with a possible D match to TRBD1 (5 bases). Germline V CDR1 and CDR2: LNHDA, SQIVND (reference sequence). The V gene lost 3 bases and the J gene lost 3 bases, with 8 bases spanning the gap. There are 13 residues in the CDR3. The CDR3, as DNA: TGTGCCAGTAGTATCCCAGGGTACACTGAAGCTTTCTTT. Translation: CASSIPGYTEAFF.

The rearrangement joins TRBV7-9 to TRBJ2-7; weak D call: TRBD1 (5 bases). The germline CDR1 and CDR2 sequences are SEHNR and FQNEAQ (reference sequence). Trimming stripped 2 bases from V and 3 bases from J, with 11 bases between. This CDR3 is built from 14 residues. CDR3 bases: TGTGCCAGCAGCTTACAGGGATTAAGCTACGAGCAGTACTTC. It specifies CASSLQGLSYEQYF. The variable domain in full, with the rest retrieved from reference TRBV7-9 and TRBJ2-7, is DTGVSQNPRHKITKRGQNVTFRCDPISEHNRLYWYRQTLGQGPEFLTYFQNEAQLEKSRLLSDRFSAERPKGSFSTLEIQRTEQGDSAMYLCASSLQGLSYEQYFGPGTRLTVT.

J is TRBJ1-1 and V is TRBV9, with 9 nucleotides matching TRBD1. Germline V gene sequence: CDR1 SGDLS, CDR2 YYNGEE. This CDR3 has 19 amino acids. The junction had 16 bases not matched to a gene; V was cut back by 3 bases and J by 1 base. The DNA of the CDR3 is TGTGCCAGCAGCGGGTGGGGGGGACAGGGTGATGCTCCGAACACTGAAGCTTTCTTT. As protein: CASSGWGGQGDAPNTEAFF. Full variable domain (outside the CDR3, taken from reference TRBV9 and TRBJ1-1): DSGVTQTPKHLITATGQRVTLRCSPRSGDLSVYWYQQSLDQGLQFLIQYYNGEERAKGNILERFSAQQFPDLHSELNLSSLELGDSALYFCASSGWGGQGDAPNTEAFFGQGTRLTVV.

This chain links TRBV28 with TRBJ2-3; the match to TRBD2 covers 7 bases. This CDR3 has 17 residues. V shed 5 bases and J 3 bases; nucleotides not matched to a gene: 14. Germline-derived CDR1 and CDR2 are MDHEN and SYDVKM. CDR3 nucleotide sequence: TGTGCCAGCAGTCCCCCGGTCGCAGGGCGGGAGACAGATACGCAGTATTTT. Amino acid sequence: CASSPPVAGRETDTQYF.

In this sample, this clone turned up once. CDR3 DNA: TGTGCCATCAGTGAACCGGGACAGGGTGATTACGAGCAGTACTTC. This translates into CAISEPGQGDYEQYF. This rearrangement joins TRBV10-3 to TRBJ2-7; 9 positions match TRBD1. CDR1 and CDR2 (germline): ENHRY, SYGVKD. V gave up 3 bases and J gave up 4 bases; unmatched junction bases: 7. The CDR3 has 15 residues.

V usage is TRBV7-8 and J usage is TRBJ2-7; perhaps TRBD2 as D (5 bases). The CDR3 runs to 14 residues. V shed 3 bases and J shed 2 bases, with 11 bases lying between them. The germline V gene has CDR1 SGHVS and CDR2 FQNEAQ. CDR3 bases: TGTGCCAGCAGCTTGAGAATAGCGCCCTACGAGCAGTACTTC. This codes for CASSLRIAPYEQYF.

This sequence joins TRBV28 and TRBJ2-5; maybe TRBD1 (7 bases). The CDR3 sequence is 14 residues long. The germline V gene encodes CDR1 MDHEN and CDR2 SYDVKM. Trimming removed 6 bases from V and 4 bases from J, with 15 bases in between. The CDR3: CASRNRGGGETQYF. In DNA form, the CDR3 reads TGTGCCAGCAGAAACAGGGGAGGAGGAGAGACCCAGTACTTC.

V is TRBV5-4 and J is TRBJ1-2; 7 nucleotides line up with TRBD1. Germline trimming cut 3 bases from V and 4 bases from J; bases unmatched to any gene: 3. Looked up from germline, CDR1 is SGHNT and CDR2 is YYREEE (reference sequence). This CDR3 is 13 amino acids long. The CDR3: CASSSDRVYGYTF. The CDR3 DNA reads TGTGCCAGCAGCTCCGACAGGGTCTATGGCTACACCTTC. Drawing the rest from reference TRBV5-4 and TRBJ1-2, the complete variable domain is ETGVTQSPTHLIKTRGQQVTLRCSSQSGHNTVSWYQQALGQGPQFIFQYYREEENGRGNFPPRFSGLQFPNYSSELNVNALELDDSALYLCASSSDRVYGYTFGSGTRLTVV.

This clone was found a few times. This rearrangement joins TRBV6-6 to TRBJ2-2, with 10 bases matching TRBD2. Trimming at V came to 2 bases and at J to 1 base, leaving 1 base not matched to a gene. The length of the CDR3 is 16 residues. Germline V lookup: CDR1 MNHNY, CDR2 SVGAGI (reference sequence). This CDR3 reads CASSYPSGRNTGELFF. In nucleotides, the CDR3 is TGTGCCAGCAGTTACCCTAGCGGGAGGAACACCGGGGAGCTGTTTTTT.

Remarks on this clone: Other DNA sequences of this sample code for an identical CDR3. The chain recombines TRBV5-1 with TRBJ2-1, with 9 bases lining up with TRBD2. Germline V gives CDR1 SGHRS, CDR2 YFSETQ. The length of the CDR3 is 14 residues. The V segment lost 4 bases and the J segment 3 bases; nucleotides outside the gene matches: 2. Written as DNA, the CDR3 is TGCGCCAGCAGCAGTAGCGGGAGCTACAATGAGCAGTTCTTC. It yields the protein CASSSSGSYNEQFF.